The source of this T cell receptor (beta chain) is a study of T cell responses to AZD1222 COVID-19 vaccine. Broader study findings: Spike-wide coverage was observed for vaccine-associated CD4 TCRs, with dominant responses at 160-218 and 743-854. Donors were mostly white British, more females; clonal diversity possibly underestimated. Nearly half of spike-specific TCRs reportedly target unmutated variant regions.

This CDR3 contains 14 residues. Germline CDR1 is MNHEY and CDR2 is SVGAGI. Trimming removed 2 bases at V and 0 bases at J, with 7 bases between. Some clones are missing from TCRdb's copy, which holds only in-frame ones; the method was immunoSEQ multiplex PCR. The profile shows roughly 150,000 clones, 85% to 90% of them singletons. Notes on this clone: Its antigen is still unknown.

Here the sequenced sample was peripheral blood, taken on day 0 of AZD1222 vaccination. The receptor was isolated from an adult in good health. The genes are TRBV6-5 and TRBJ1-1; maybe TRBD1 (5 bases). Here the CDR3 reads CASSYGGMNTEAFF. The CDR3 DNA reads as TGTGCCAGCAGTTACGGGGGGATGAACACTGAAGCTTTCTTT.